This T cell receptor beta chain stems from a study of T and B cells in COVID-19 patients. Study background: COVID-19 patients gave peripheral blood either during active infection or after recovery. Of some 21 active-infection patients, 15 to 18 carried comorbidities linked to unfavorable COVID-19 outcome.

Each TRB amplification used about 220-500 ng of genomic DNA from blood. A word on this clonotype: As yet, its antigen is unknown.

Study-level points and caveats: Patients with COVID-19 reportedly showed strongly skewed T cell receptor beta variable and joining gene usage.

Multiplex PCR with BIOMED2 TRB-A/B primer pools amplified TRB rearrangements. TCRdb called the multiplex PCR reads again in MiXCR, with one record for every CDR3 protein. The sample records 7,000 to 9,500 distinct CDR3 sequences, about 25% being singletons. The sequencing input was blood. The TCR originated in a human donor who had recovered from COVID-19.

The CDR3 spells CASSLDTGSYNEQFF. The CDR3, as DNA: TGCGCCAGCAGCCTCGACACCGGATCCTACAATGAGCAGTTCTTC. The genes are TRBV4-1 and TRBJ2-1; no clear D gene. This CDR3 is 15 amino acids long. Germline CDR1 is MGHRA and CDR2 is YSYEKL. Trimming took 4 bases from V and 1 from J, leaving 11 bases between them.